This T cell receptor (beta chain) is from a study of early T cells in non-severe SARS-CoV-2 infection. Study-wide background: The authors sequenced bulk RNA from unsorted whole blood, leaving chains unpaired.

Study-level findings and limits: Using VDJdb, the matching emphasized anti-spike CD8 responses while missing private and CD4 specificities.

Researchers tagged individual cDNA molecules with unique molecular identifiers. TCRdb re-called the 5' RACE reads with MiXCR, one entry per CDR3 protein. This sample carries about 110,000 distinct CDR3 sequences, over 9.5% of them seen once, and the ten largest clones take 3% to 4.5%. The ends were cut back, 5 bases at V and 6 bases at J, with 13 bases in the middle. The CDR3 runs 12 residues. Per the germline V gene, CDR1 is DFQATT and CDR2 is SNEGSKA (reference sequence). This clonotype was counted at least ten times. The antigen is unknown. The TCR sequence derives from an adult who was a healthcare worker with PCR-confirmed SARS-CoV-2 infection or an uninfected control (not recorded which). Here the sequenced sample was whole blood, taken at baseline. The chain links TRBV20-1 to TRBJ1-1; no clear D gene. The CDR3 sequence: CSAGTDLPEAFF. CDR3 bases: TGCAGTGCTGGAACAGATCTCCCTGAAGCTTTCTTT.